A selection of T cell receptor beta chains follows, all from one sample in a study of cytomegalovirus exposure and HLA in healthy donors. Libraries were prepared by immunoSEQ multiplex PCR; TCRdb keeps only in-frame clonotypes and omits some of them. In the table there are roughly 100,000 clones, 70% to 85% of which are singletons. Sequenced material: PBMCs. All receptors come from a human donor in good health. The CDR3 runs from the conserved cysteine through the conserved F or W. The order of the fields is V gene, clone size, J gene, D gene, CDR3 DNA, CDR3 protein. A D gene is named only where the DNA matches it firmly. Expanded clones get a size class; other rows say once, few or many, or leave the size out.

v_call: TRBV25-1
clone_size: .
j_call: TRBJ2-5
d_call: .
cdr3_nt: TGTGCCAGCAGTGCCCGGACAGAGTACCAAGAGACCCAGTACTTC
cdr3_aa: CASSARTEYQETQYF

v_call: TRBV9
clone_size: .
j_call: TRBJ2-3
d_call: TRBD2
cdr3_nt: TGTGCCAGCAGCGCCCTAAGGGCGGGAGTTGCAGATACGCAGTATTTT
cdr3_aa: CASSALRAGVADTQYF

v_call: TRBV5-5
clone_size: .
j_call: TRBJ2-5
d_call: .
cdr3_nt: TGTGCCAGCAGCTCTCTTTTGAGGTCTGGAGGGCACCAAGAGACCCAGTACTTC
cdr3_aa: CASSSLLRSGGHQETQYF

v_call: TRBV5-4
clone_size: .
j_call: TRBJ2-3
d_call: TRBD2
cdr3_nt: TGTGCCAGCAGCTTGGGAGGGCTAGCGGGGGGTATGAATACGCAGTATTTT
cdr3_aa: CASSLGGLAGGMNTQYF

v_call: TRBV18
clone_size: .
j_call: TRBJ2-4
d_call: TRBD2
cdr3_nt: TGTGCCAGCTCAAGTAAACAGGGGACTAGCGGGATAGCCAAAAACATTCAGTACTTC
cdr3_aa: CASSSKQGTSGIAKNIQYF

v_call: TRBV4-3
clone_size: .
j_call: TRBJ2-3
d_call: TRBD2
cdr3_nt: TGCGCCAGCAGCCAAGATCTTGGGATTAGCGGGGGGGAATTTAGGGGAGATACGCAGTATTTT
cdr3_aa: CASSQDLGISGGEFRGDTQYF

v_call: TRBV27
clone_size: few
j_call: TRBJ2-1
d_call: TRBD2
cdr3_nt: TGTGCCAGCAGCTCGGGACTAGCGTCATATGAGCAGTTCTTC
cdr3_aa: CASSSGLASYEQFF

v_call: TRBV27
clone_size: once
j_call: TRBJ1-1
d_call: .
cdr3_nt: TGTGCCAGCAGTTACCTTTCAGGGAACACTGAAGCTTTCTTT
cdr3_aa: CASSYLSGNTEAFF

v_call: TRBV28
clone_size: .
j_call: TRBJ1-2
d_call: .
cdr3_nt: TGTGCCAGCAGTTTGCCGGACAGACCTAACTATGGCTACACCTTC
cdr3_aa: CASSLPDRPNYGYTF

v_call: TRBV19
clone_size: few
j_call: TRBJ1-5
d_call: TRBD1
cdr3_nt: TGTGCCAGTAGGAACAGGGGCTGGGAGCCCCAGCATTTT
cdr3_aa: CASRNRGWEPQHF

v_call: TRBV6-6
clone_size: .
j_call: TRBJ1-1
d_call: TRBD1
cdr3_nt: TGTGCCAGCAGGAGGACAGGGGCCCTTACGAACACTGAAGCTTTCTTT
cdr3_aa: CASRRTGALTNTEAFF

v_call: TRBV7-2
clone_size: .
j_call: TRBJ2-3
d_call: TRBD2
cdr3_nt: TGTGCCAGCAGCTTAACCCGACTAGCGGGAGCTACAGATACGCAGTATTTT
cdr3_aa: CASSLTRLAGATDTQYF

v_call: TRBV5-1
clone_size: .
j_call: TRBJ1-1
d_call: TRBD1
cdr3_nt: TGCGCCAGCAGCTTGGGCCCGGGACAGGGGGCTGAAGCTTTCTTT
cdr3_aa: CASSLGPGQGAEAFF

v_call: TRBV5-1
clone_size: .
j_call: TRBJ2-7
d_call: TRBD2
cdr3_nt: TGCGCCAGCAGCCGGGGGGGCCTCTCCTACGAGCAGTACTTC
cdr3_aa: CASSRGGLSYEQYF

v_call: TRBV9
clone_size: .
j_call: TRBJ2-2
d_call: .
cdr3_nt: TGTGCCAGCAGCGTCGCTGGCTCGAACACCGGGGAGCTGTTTTTT
cdr3_aa: CASSVAGSNTGELFF

v_call: TRBV5-1
clone_size: .
j_call: TRBJ2-3
d_call: TRBD2
cdr3_nt: TGCGCCAGCAGAGGAGCGGGAGCTTCGGATACGCAGTATTTT
cdr3_aa: CASRGAGASDTQYF

v_call: TRBV18
clone_size: .
j_call: TRBJ1-1
d_call: .
cdr3_nt: TGTGCCAGCTCTGGAAGTCGGGGCACTGAAGCTTTCTTT
cdr3_aa: CASSGSRGTEAFF

v_call: TRBV18
clone_size: few
j_call: TRBJ1-4
d_call: TRBD1
cdr3_nt: TGTGCCAGCTCACTCCGGACAGGGTATGATGAAAAACTGTTTTTT
cdr3_aa: CASSLRTGYDEKLFF

v_call: TRBV18
clone_size: .
j_call: TRBJ2-2
d_call: .
cdr3_nt: TGTGCCAGCTCACCGGGTGGACAGAGGGAGCTGTTTTTT
cdr3_aa: CASSPGGQRELFF

v_call: TRBV5-1
clone_size: .
j_call: TRBJ2-1
d_call: .
cdr3_nt: TGCGCCAGCAGCTTGGCAGGGGTGGATGAGCAGTTCTTC
cdr3_aa: CASSLAGVDEQFF

v_call: TRBV7-4
clone_size: .
j_call: TRBJ2-3
d_call: .
cdr3_nt: TGTGCCAGCAGCTCGACTAGTTACACAGATACGCAGTATTTT
cdr3_aa: CASSSTSYTDTQYF

v_call: TRBV11-2
clone_size: .
j_call: TRBJ2-2
d_call: .
cdr3_nt: TGTGCCAGCAGCTTAGACCAGCGGGTGCCGAACACCGGGGAGCTGTTTTTT
cdr3_aa: CASSLDQRVPNTGELFF

v_call: TRBV10-3
clone_size: .
j_call: TRBJ2-7
d_call: TRBD1
cdr3_nt: TGTGCCATCAACGCAGGGGGATCCTACGAGCAGTACTTC
cdr3_aa: CAINAGGSYEQYF

v_call: TRBV27
clone_size: .
j_call: TRBJ2-2
d_call: .
cdr3_nt: TGTGCCAGCCGACTTGGGGGCTGGGAAGAGCTGTTTTTT
cdr3_aa: CASRLGGWEELFF

v_call: TRBV18
clone_size: .
j_call: TRBJ1-2
d_call: TRBD1
cdr3_nt: TGTGCCAGCTCATTACAGGGGGACTATGGCTACACCTTC
cdr3_aa: CASSLQGDYGYTF

v_call: TRBV5-1
clone_size: .
j_call: TRBJ2-3
d_call: .
cdr3_nt: TGCGCCAGCAGCTTGGGATCCGGGGTTCAAGATACGCAGTATTTT
cdr3_aa: CASSLGSGVQDTQYF

v_call: TRBV19
clone_size: few
j_call: TRBJ1-1
d_call: .
cdr3_nt: TGTGCCAGTAGTATAGACAGCGTGAACACTGAAGCTTTCTTT
cdr3_aa: CASSIDSVNTEAFF

v_call: TRBV5-1
clone_size: .
j_call: TRBJ2-5
d_call: .
cdr3_nt: TGCGCCAGCAGCTTGTGGACTTCCCAAGAGACCCAGTACTTC
cdr3_aa: CASSLWTSQETQYF

v_call: TRBV6-5
clone_size: .
j_call: TRBJ2-1
d_call: .
cdr3_nt: TGTGCCAGCAGTAGAACAGGCTACTCCTACAATGAGCAGTTCTTC
cdr3_aa: CASSRTGYSYNEQFF

v_call: TRBV5-6
clone_size: .
j_call: TRBJ1-5
d_call: TRBD1
cdr3_nt: TGTGCCAGCAGCGTTACAGGGACAGGGGAGTCCCAGCATTTT
cdr3_aa: CASSVTGTGESQHF

v_call: TRBV25-1
clone_size: .
j_call: TRBJ2-2
d_call: TRBD1
cdr3_nt: TGTGCCAGCAGTGAGACAGGGGTGACCGGGGAGCTGTTTTTT
cdr3_aa: CASSETGVTGELFF

v_call: TRBV6-1
clone_size: .
j_call: TRBJ2-3
d_call: TRBD2
cdr3_nt: TGTGCCAGCAGTGAAGTGAGCGGGGGGGATTCAGATACGCAGTATTTT
cdr3_aa: CASSEVSGGDSDTQYF

v_call: TRBV5-1
clone_size: .
j_call: TRBJ2-1
d_call: .
cdr3_nt: TGCGCCAGCAGCTTGGCAGGCGCTCACTCCTACAATGAGCAGTTCTTC
cdr3_aa: CASSLAGAHSYNEQFF

v_call: TRBV7-2
clone_size: .
j_call: TRBJ1-4
d_call: .
cdr3_nt: TGTGCCAGCAGCTTTTCTACAACTAATGAAAAACTGTTTTTT
cdr3_aa: CASSFSTTNEKLFF

v_call: TRBV29-1
clone_size: .
j_call: TRBJ2-7
d_call: .
cdr3_nt: TGCAGCGTTGATCTAGTTGGGTCCTACGAGCAGTACTTC
cdr3_aa: CSVDLVGSYEQYF

v_call: TRBV25-1
clone_size: .
j_call: TRBJ2-1
d_call: TRBD2
cdr3_nt: TGTGCCAGCAGTGGGGAACTAGCGGTATCACGTAATGAGCAGTTCTTC
cdr3_aa: CASSGELAVSRNEQFF

v_call: TRBV6-1
clone_size: .
j_call: TRBJ2-1
d_call: .
cdr3_nt: TGTGCCAGCAGCGAACTTGCCTCGGGTTACAATGAGCAGTTCTTC
cdr3_aa: CASSELASGYNEQFF

v_call: TRBV7-6
clone_size: .
j_call: TRBJ1-3
d_call: TRBD1
cdr3_nt: TGTGCCAGCAGCTTAGCCAGGGGGCTCACTGGAAACACCATATATTTT
cdr3_aa: CASSLARGLTGNTIYF

v_call: TRBV5-6
clone_size: .
j_call: TRBJ2-1
d_call: TRBD2
cdr3_nt: TGTGCCAGCAGCTTGGGGACTAGCGGCCCCTACAATGAGCAGTTCTTC
cdr3_aa: CASSLGTSGPYNEQFF

v_call: TRBV30
clone_size: .
j_call: TRBJ1-4
d_call: .
cdr3_nt: TGTGCCTGGAACCGGGCAGGGAATGTAGCTAATGAAAAACTGTTTTTT
cdr3_aa: CAWNRAGNVANEKLFF

v_call: TRBV13
clone_size: .
j_call: TRBJ2-3
d_call: .
cdr3_nt: TGTGCCAGCGCCAGTGTTTTTGATACGCAGTATTTT
cdr3_aa: CASASVFDTQYF

v_call: TRBV11-2
clone_size: once
j_call: TRBJ2-5
d_call: .
cdr3_nt: TGTGCCAGCAGCTTAGTTCAGGGACAAGAGACCCAGTACTTC
cdr3_aa: CASSLVQGQETQYF

v_call: TRBV5-1
clone_size: .
j_call: TRBJ2-1
d_call: .
cdr3_nt: TGCGCCAGCGCACCAACCCGACGGGGACAATCATTCAATGAGCAGTTCTTC
cdr3_aa: CASAPTRRGQSFNEQFF

v_call: TRBV7-2
clone_size: .
j_call: TRBJ2-1
d_call: TRBD1
cdr3_nt: TGTGCCAGCAGCTTAGACTTGAGGACAGGGGTTCTTCATGAGCAGTTCTTC
cdr3_aa: CASSLDLRTGVLHEQFF

v_call: TRBV2
clone_size: .
j_call: TRBJ1-1
d_call: .
cdr3_nt: TGTGCCAGCAATGGGGGCATGGGCGCTGAAGCTTTCTTT
cdr3_aa: CASNGGMGAEAFF

v_call: TRBV30
clone_size: .
j_call: TRBJ2-3
d_call: TRBD2
cdr3_nt: TGTGCCTGGAGTGTACGCGGGGGGGCTGGAGATACGCAGTATTTT
cdr3_aa: CAWSVRGGAGDTQYF

v_call: TRBV7-3
clone_size: .
j_call: TRBJ2-3
d_call: TRBD2
cdr3_nt: TGTGCCAGCAGCACCTCCCCGTCTAGCGGGGCCACAGATACGCAGTATTTT
cdr3_aa: CASSTSPSSGATDTQYF

v_call: TRBV15
clone_size: .
j_call: TRBJ1-1
d_call: .
cdr3_nt: TGTGCCACCAGCAGTCCTGGGGGGATCATGGACACTGAAGCTTTCTTT
cdr3_aa: CATSSPGGIMDTEAFF